This TCR beta chain was profiled in a study of post-analysis software for immune sequencing data (dated by TCRdb to the mid-2010s). At the level of the whole study: Recorded disease courses included relapsing-remitting, secondary progressive and progressive-relapsing multiple sclerosis, with some patients lacking subtype annotation. The multiple sclerosis patient repertoires were compared with 11 previously published healthy control repertoires from donors aged about 6 to 26 years. A subset of samples was prepared in parallel using single-end sample barcoding, then pooled and co-amplified after Illumina adapter ligation. What the research found in general, with its limitations: The control group was slightly older than the multiple sclerosis patient group. Significantly higher frequencies in patients than in controls were found for roughly 5 TRBV segments, including TRBV5-6, TRBV5-1 and TRBV20-1. When samples were clustered directly using the F measure, samples prepared in the same batch co-clustered strongly, which prompted a batch-effect correction. Compared with controls, multiple sclerosis patients had significantly lower normalized Chao1 diversity, a finding suggesting substantial peripheral T-cell clonal expansion.

In this sample, this clonotype turned up a few times. Its antigen is unknown. No clone much larger than this one lies a single base away; base qualities are absent. TCR beta repertoires were profiled from peripheral blood of 10 to 15 young patients with multiple sclerosis to demonstrate the VDJtools post-analysis software. The multiple sclerosis patients were children and adolescents between roughly 6 and 17 years of age. Library generation was performed with PCR. The sequencer was an Illumina HiSeq 2500. To reduce PCR and sequencing biases, unique molecular identifiers were incorporated into the TCR beta cDNA libraries. Approximately 500,000 cDNA molecules were obtained for every 1 to 10 million input T cells, so each molecule roughly corresponded to one T cell. The same protocol used for the earlier healthy control dataset was applied to prepare and sequence the patient libraries. Samples belonging to the same batch were prepared together, multiplexed and sequenced on a shared HiSeq lane. In the authors' own workflow: MIGEC was used to process the raw barcoded reads, and molecular identifier groups with only a single read were discarded before consensus assembly and CDR3 extraction. VDJtools was used for post-analysis of the clonotype tables, with diversity normalized by down-sampling every dataset to the smallest sample size. Repertoire overlap clustering matched CDR3 amino acid but not nucleotide sequences to correct batch-related cross-sample contamination. In-frame beta chains were kept once TCRdb had trimmed the public reads at Q25 with fastp and called clones with MiXCR. Each CDR3 protein appears once, grouped with its most common genes and DNA. In this record, the V and J calls reflect TCRdb's handling and not the investigators' own analysis. This sample has roughly 400,000 distinct CDR3 sequences in its table, and approximately 38% of those were observed once. Approximately 7.1% of the sample is in the top ten clones.

The CDR3 runs 14 residues from the cysteine to the phenylalanine. The retained sequence is limited to the CDR3, 42 bases, with the frame set at the first base. The CDR1 and CDR2 encoded by the germline V gene are SQVTM and ANQGSEA. The V end loses 5 bases and the J end loses 6 bases, and a stretch of 20 bases separates them. The origin of this receptor is a girl between 2 and 10 years old with multiple sclerosis. This chain joins TRBV29-1 to TRBJ2-7; possibly the D gene is TRBD2, per 6 matching bases. The sequencing input was blood. The encoded CDR3 is CSVRPVRDGGEQYF. The nucleotide sequence reads TGCAGCGTTCGACCGGTACGGGACGGGGGCGAGCAGTACTTC.